This TCR beta chain is drawn from a study of cytomegalovirus exposure and HLA in healthy donors. V lost 6 bases, J lost 3 bases, and 18 bases lay in between. There are 15 residues in the CDR3. Looked up from germline, CDR1 is MGHDK and CDR2 is SYGVNS. Notes on the study in general: Cytomegalovirus association was assigned to more than 150 TCR beta chains. A few chains tied to CMV proved CMV antigen-specific in vitro.

Concerning this clone: Its antigen is still unknown.

60 Vbeta and 13 Jbeta primers were used in PCR. Profiling relied on immunoSEQ multiplex PCR, and the TCRdb table lists in-frame clones only, not all of them. The sample includes 100,000 to 150,000 clones, 70% to 85% of them seen just once. The receptor was isolated from a woman aged 60 to 75 in good health and CMV-seropositive. The chain couples TRBV25-1 to TRBJ2-7; D is possibly TRBD1 (6 bases). The material sequenced was PBMCs. CDR3 DNA: TGTGCCAGCAGCCCCCTTCGGCAGGGGCTCTACGAGCAGTACTTC. Its translation: CASSPLRQGLYEQYF.